The clone carrying this T cell receptor beta chain was seen once. This sample is part of a study of T cell changes during pregnancy in multiple sclerosis. CDR1 is SGDLS, CDR2 YYNGEE, per germline. Trimming at V came to 4 bases and at J to 0 bases, leaving 7 bases not matched to a gene. The CDR3 is made up of 18 amino acids. Profiling relied on immunoSEQ multiplex PCR, and the TCRdb table lists in-frame clones only, not all of them. This table has more than 80,000 clones, 85% to 95% appearing once. This chain links TRBV9 with TRBJ2-3; 14 bases line up with TRBD2. The TCR sequence derives from a female donor with multiple sclerosis, enrolled in a pregnancy study. The sample here was peripheral blood, taken after pregnancy. In DNA, the CDR3 is TGTGCCAGCAGCCCCGGACTAGCGGGGGGAACTAGCACAGATACGCAGTATTTT. It encodes CASSPGLAGGTSTDTQYF.